The present TCR beta chain was sequenced within a study of blood T cell repertoires in COVID-19. The germline CDR1 and CDR2 sequences are SQVTM and ANQGSEA. Losses at the gene ends were 0 bases for V and 4 bases for J; bases not matched to a gene: 1. There are 13 residues in the CDR3. Authors' analysis steps: How many nucleated cells were present was estimated from reference gene primer amplification. Libraries were prepared by immunoSEQ multiplex PCR; TCRdb keeps only in-frame clonotypes and omits some of them. V and J calls and clone size are copied from that table; D and trimming were computed from the DNA. This table holds a few hundred thousand clones, around 87% found once. This clone was observed a single time.

This chain connects TRBV29-1 to TRBJ1-2; TRBD1 aligns across 8 bases. The material sequenced was peripheral blood. This TCR derives from a woman aged 50 to 60 who had recovered from COVID-19. The DNA for the CDR3 is TGCAGCGTTGAAGAGGACAGGGCCTATGGCTACACCTTC. Translating gives CSVEEDRAYGYTF.